These 31 T cell receptor beta chains were sequenced from one sample in a study of cytomegalovirus exposure and HLA in healthy donors (dated 2017 in TCRdb). The method behind the library was the immunoSEQ multiplex PCR assay. For the multiplex PCR, a mixture combining 60 forward primers for TCR Vbeta segments and 13 reverse primers for TCR Jbeta segments was used. TCRdb holds this immuneACCESS table with in-frame rearrangements only. Some clones are missing; in checked studies, unresolved V genes explain under half, and the rest has no known cause. Here the sample has some 120,000 clones; over 9.5% occur a single time. The top ten clonotypes cover about 4.7% of the sample. The source material was PBMCs. Receptors were obtained from a woman in her late teens or twenties in good health and CMV-seropositive.

This chain links TRBV2 with TRBJ2-7; D unclear. CDR1 and CDR2 from the germline V gene are SNHLY and FYNNEI. CDR3 length: 11 amino acids. V gave up 4 bases and J gave up 2 bases, with 3 bases separating them. In DNA, the CDR3 is TGTGCCAGCAGTGGGCCCTACGAGCAGTACTTC. This translates into CASSGPYEQYF.

The genes are TRBV21-1 and TRBJ1-1. TRBV21-1 is noted as a pseudogene. The CDR3 loop spans 13 amino acids. This CDR3 is CASSTPMNTEAFF. CDR3 DNA sequence: TGTGCCAGCAGTACCCCTATGAACACTGAAGCTTTCTTT.

CDR3 nucleotide sequence: TGTGCCATCCGACCGGGGAGTAGCAATCAGCCCCAGCATTTT. Encoded protein: CAIRPGSSNQPQHF. The chain employs TRBV28 and TRBJ1-5; D ambiguous. The V end lost 10 bases, the J end lost 0 bases, and 13 bases lay between the germline ends. CDR3 length: 14 residues. Germline values: CDR1 MDHEN, CDR2 SYDVKM.

This clone turned up a few times. The V call is TRBV6-5, the J call TRBJ2-6; D is perhaps TRBD2 (6 bases). V was pared by 6 bases and J by 0 bases, with 9 bases between. This CDR3 region has 15 residues. CDR1 MNHEY and CDR2 SVGAGI come from the germline V gene. CDR3 coding DNA: TGTGCCAGCAGGGGACTTTCCTCTGGGGCCAACGTCCTGACTTTC. It specifies CASRGLSSGANVLTF.

With regard to this clone: The identical CDR3 is also encoded by other nucleotide sequences in the sample. The V gene is TRBV13, the J gene TRBJ2-7, with 9 bases matching TRBD2. The germline gives CDR1 PRHDT, CDR2 FYEKMQ (reference sequence). The length of the CDR3 is 14 residues. V lost 5 bases and J lost 0; bases outside the gene matches: 2. CDR3 protein: CASSLSGSSYEQYF. DNA of the CDR3: TGTGCCAGCAGCCTTAGCGGGAGCTCCTACGAGCAGTACTTC.

This clone was recorded at least ten times. Other DNA sequences within the sample encode an identical CDR3. This sequence joins TRBV9 and TRBJ2-5; D remains unclear. Germline V CDR1 and CDR2: SGDLS, YYNGEE. Between the trimmed V and J ends, which lost 0 bases and 4 bases, there was a span of 10 bases. The CDR3 totals 14 residues. The CDR3 here is CASSVGSGGETQYF. The CDR3 coding sequence is TGTGCCAGCAGCGTAGGGTCGGGTGGAGAGACCCAGTACTTC. Combining the CDR3 with reference TRBV9 and TRBJ2-5 gives the whole variable domain DSGVTQTPKHLITATGQRVTLRCSPRSGDLSVYWYQQSLDQGLQFLIQYYNGEERAKGNILERFSAQQFPDLHSELNLSSLELGDSALYFCASSVGSGGETQYFGPGTRLLVL.

The rearrangement links TRBV13 to TRBJ2-7, with a weak D call TRBD1 (6 bases). The CDR3 has 13 amino acids. Germline V gives CDR1 PRHDT, CDR2 FYEKMQ (reference sequence). V was pared by 1 base and J by 6 bases, with 10 bases between. The CDR3 is CASSLEQGLEQYF. In DNA form, the CDR3 reads TGTGCCAGCAGCTTAGAACAGGGCCTCGAGCAGTACTTC.

The rearrangement links TRBV19 to TRBJ1-5, with D possibly matching TRBD1 (6 bases). This CDR3 contains 13 residues. Trimming cost V 7 bases and J 4 bases, with 11 bases left between them. CDR1 is LNHDA, CDR2 SQIVND, per germline (reference sequence). The CDR3 region has the DNA TGTGCCAGTACGGGGGGGCATAATCAGCCCCAGCATTTT. It specifies CASTGGHNQPQHF.

The gene calls are TRBV6-5 and TRBJ2-5; D might be TRBD2 (6 bases). The CDR3 loop spans 13 amino acids. Trimming removed 2 bases from V and 4 bases from J, with 8 bases in between. CDR1 is MNHEY, CDR2 SVGAGI, per germline. The CDR3 nucleotides read TGTGCCAGCAGTTACGGTAGCGGAGAGACCCAGTACTTC. Protein: CASSYGSGETQYF.

The chain combines TRBV14 with TRBJ2-1; the match to TRBD1 covers 8 bases. CDR1 SGHDN and CDR2 FVKESK come from the germline V gene. CDR3 length: 13 residues. The V and J ends lost 5 bases and 7 bases, in that order; junction bases with no gene match: 4. The CDR3 is CASSSRTGNEQFF. The CDR3 DNA follows: TGTGCCAGCAGCTCACGGACAGGGAATGAGCAGTTCTTC.

A few counts support this clone. The junction does not match germline at one end; this may be a read error. The chain combines TRBV7-7 with TRBJ2-2; TRBD1 matches at 8 bases. The CDR3 loop spans 15 amino acids. In germline, CDR1 is SSHAT, CDR2 FNYEAQ (reference sequence). The CDR3 bases are TGTGCTAGCAGCTTAGGACAGGGTGGCACCGGGGAGCTGTTTTTT. It codes for CASSLGQGGTGELFF.

The gene calls are TRBV9 and TRBJ2-7; 7 bases match TRBD1. The CDR3 sequence is 13 residues long. Germline V gene sequence: CDR1 SGDLS, CDR2 YYNGEE. With V trimmed by 3 bases and J by 9 bases, 9 bases remained unmatched. In DNA, the CDR3 is TGTGCCAGCAGCGCAGAGAACAGGGGCAGGCAGTACTTC. Translation gives CASSAENRGRQYF.

The rearrangement uses TRBV30 and TRBJ1-5; the match to TRBD1 covers 12 bases. Per the germline V gene, CDR1 is GTSNPN and CDR2 is SVGIG (reference sequence). The J segment lost 6 bases and the V segment lost 3 bases, leaving 3 bases of the junction unmatched. The CDR3 extends over 14 amino acids. The CDR3: CAWRGTGGSQPQHF. The CDR3 nucleotides read TGTGCCTGGAGAGGGACAGGGGGCAGTCAGCCCCAGCATTTT.

This sequence joins TRBV5-6 and TRBJ2-2; 7 bases are shared with TRBD1. Looked up from germline, CDR1 is SGHDT and CDR2 is YYEEEE. The trim removed 3 bases at V and 5 bases at J, leaving 16 bases unmatched. The CDR3 is made up of 18 amino acids. CDR3 amino acids: CASSWLERPAGGTGELFF. The CDR3 DNA follows: TGTGCCAGCAGCTGGTTGGAGCGACCAGCAGGGGGTACCGGGGAGCTGTTTTTT.

This clone was recorded a few times. V usage is TRBV28 and J usage is TRBJ2-1; D not certain. The germline V and J ends were trimmed by 3 bases and 9 bases, with 15 bases remaining between them. CDR1 and CDR2 from the germline V gene are MDHEN and SYDVKM. The CDR3 covers 14 residues. The CDR3 DNA sequence: TGTGCCAGCAGTTTTGACTCCATTGGTGCTGAGCAGTTCTTC. Translation: CASSFDSIGAEQFF.

This clone was counted only a few times. The rearrangement links TRBV5-1 to TRBJ2-3, with 8 bases that match TRBD2. The CDR3 loop spans 16 amino acids. The J segment lost 0 bases and the V segment lost 4 bases, leaving 7 bases of the junction unmatched. CDR1 is SGHRS, CDR2 YFSETQ, per germline. The CDR3 coding sequence is TGCGCCAGCAGCATAACTAGCGGAAGTAGCACAGATACGCAGTATTTT. Amino acids: CASSITSGSSTDTQYF.

The J gene is TRBJ2-7, the V gene TRBV28; D unresolved. The CDR3 consists of 12 residues. Trimming removed 3 bases from V and 4 bases from J, with 7 bases in between. Germline CDR1 MDHEN, CDR2 SYDVKM. The CDR3 loop is CASSFQDYEQYF. The DNA of the CDR3 is TGTGCCAGCAGTTTTCAGGATTACGAGCAGTACTTC.

This clone was observed a handful of times. The chain combines TRBV4-2 with TRBJ1-1; D possibly corresponds to TRBD1 (6 bases). V was pared by 4 bases and J by 2 bases, with 11 bases between. CDR1 and CDR2 from the germline V gene are LGHNA and YNFKEQ. The length of the CDR3 is 14 residues. This CDR3 reads CASSPDRLNTEAFF. CDR3 in DNA: TGTGCCAGCAGCCCTGACAGGTTAAACACTGAAGCTTTCTTT.

A few counts support this clone. The rearrangement links TRBV10-3 to TRBJ1-2; D is uncertain. CDR3 length: 13 amino acids. Germline V gives CDR1 ENHRY, CDR2 SYGVKD. The V end lost 7 bases, the J end lost 4 bases, and 13 bases lay between the germline ends. The CDR3 loop reads CAITPAGSYGYTF. In DNA, the CDR3 is TGTGCCATCACTCCGGCCGGGAGCTATGGCTACACCTTC.

The chain combines TRBV30 with TRBJ2-7; a possible D gene is TRBD2 (5 bases). Trimming removed 6 bases from V and 0 bases from J, with 9 bases in between. Germline V lookup: CDR1 GTSNPN, CDR2 SVGIG (reference sequence). CDR3 length: 12 amino acids. The CDR3 sequence: CACQDSSYEQYF. CDR3 bases: TGTGCCTGTCAGGACTCCTCCTACGAGCAGTACTTC.

This clone has more than one count but fewer than ten. The chain couples TRBV27 to TRBJ1-1; a weak D match, TRBD1 (5 bases). V was clipped by 3 bases and J by 5 bases, with 13 bases between them. Germline assignment: CDR1 MNHEY and CDR2 SMNVEV (reference sequence). The CDR3 has 14 amino acids. The CDR3 loop reads CASSFGRGMTEAFF. The CDR3 region has the DNA TGTGCCAGCAGTTTTGGACGGGGGATGACTGAAGCTTTCTTT.

Only a few counts were recorded for this clone. This sequence joins TRBV4-1 and TRBJ1-1; D is unclear. Trimming took 1 base from V and 7 from J, leaving 13 bases between them. Looked up from germline, CDR1 is MGHRA and CDR2 is YSYEKL. The CDR3 covers 14 residues. CDR3 in amino acids: CASSQVPNEGEAFF. Written as DNA, the CDR3 is TGCGCCAGCAGCCAAGTCCCAAATGAGGGTGAAGCTTTCTTT.

In this sample, this clone turned up once. V and J are TRBV27 and TRBJ1-1; D is possibly TRBD1 (5 bases). V lost 6 bases to trimming and J lost 11 bases, with 13 bases between them. CDR3 length equals 11 residues. Germline CDR1 and CDR2: MNHEY and SMNVEV (reference sequence). For the CDR3, the DNA is TGTGCCAGCAGAGGGGTCTTTGAGGCTTTCTTT. Its protein product is CASRGVFEAFF.

This CDR3 reads CASTPAGGCADTQYF. The CDR3 DNA reads TGTGCCAGCACCCCAGCGGGAGGATGCGCAGATACGCAGTATTTT. This sequence joins TRBV21-1 and TRBJ2-3; the listed D gene, TRBD2, was not tested against the DNA. TRBV21-1 is an annotated pseudogene. The CDR3 loop spans 15 amino acids.

This clone was seen a handful of times. Other nucleotide sequences in the sample specify the same CDR3. The chain uses TRBV5-1 and TRBJ2-5, with D tentatively TRBD1 (5 bases). Deletions cut 3 bases from V and 2 bases from J, with 8 bases between. The CDR3 runs to 13 residues. Per the germline V gene, CDR1 is SGHRS and CDR2 is YFSETQ. CDR3 DNA sequence: TGCGCCAGCAGCTCGCAGGGACAAGAGACCCAGTACTTC. It is translated as CASSSQGQETQYF.

The chain is built from TRBV6-1 and TRBJ2-2, with 10 bases identical to TRBD2. The CDR3 spans 15 residues. Germline CDR1 MNHNS, CDR2 SASEGT. Trimming took 6 bases from V and 5 from J; bases not matched to a gene: 6. CDR3 region: CASSPGLARTGELFF. For the CDR3, the DNA is TGTGCCAGCAGCCCGGGACTAGCGAGGACCGGGGAGCTGTTTTTT.

The gene calls are TRBV18 and TRBJ1-1; TRBD1 might be the D (5 bases). Germline lookup yields CDR1 KGHSH and CDR2 LQKENI. The CDR3 has 13 amino acids. Trimming removed 6 bases from V and 12 bases from J, with 20 bases in between. The CDR3 DNA follows: TGTGCCAGCTCGTCAGGAGGGAGACAGAATCCTTTCTTT. It encodes CASSSGGRQNPFF.

This clone appeared a few times. An end of the junction does not agree with germline; a read error may underlie this. The chain uses TRBV29-1 and TRBJ2-7; the match to TRBD2 covers 12 bases. The length of the CDR3 is 16 residues. Germline CDR1 is SQVTM and CDR2 is ANQGSEA. Here the CDR3 reads CSVAGLAGLPSSEQYF. Written as DNA, the CDR3 is TGCAGCGTTGCCGGACTAGCGGGACTCCCTTCCTCCGAGCAGTACTTC.

This clone has more than one count but fewer than ten. J is TRBJ2-7 and V is TRBV27, with no clear D. CDR3 length: 14 residues. In germline, CDR1 is MNHEY, CDR2 SMNVEV (reference sequence). The V and J ends lost 0 bases and 0 bases respectively, with 6 bases between them. CDR3 nucleotides: TGTGCCAGCAGTTTATCTATACTCTCCTACGAGCAGTACTTC. It codes for CASSLSILSYEQYF.

This clone has just a few counts. The chain employs TRBV28 and TRBJ2-2, with D tentatively TRBD2 (5 bases). Germline lookup yields CDR1 MDHEN and CDR2 SYDVKM. The ends were cut back, 4 bases at V and 6 bases at J, with 18 bases in the middle. The CDR3 totals 16 residues. The CDR3 reads CASSSGKLDGSGELFF. CDR3 coding DNA: TGTGCCAGCAGTTCGGGGAAACTGGACGGGTCCGGGGAGCTGTTTTTT.

This clone was seen only a few times. The CDR3 DNA reads TGTGCCAGCAGTTTTACAGGGGGCGCAGGAGGGGGCTACACCTTC. This sequence encodes CASSFTGGAGGGYTF. V usage is TRBV27 and J usage is TRBJ1-2; TRBD1 matches at 9 bases. V gave up 3 bases and J gave up 8 bases; unmatched junction bases: 10. Germline V gene lookup returns CDR1 MNHEY and CDR2 SMNVEV (reference sequence). There are 15 residues in the CDR3.